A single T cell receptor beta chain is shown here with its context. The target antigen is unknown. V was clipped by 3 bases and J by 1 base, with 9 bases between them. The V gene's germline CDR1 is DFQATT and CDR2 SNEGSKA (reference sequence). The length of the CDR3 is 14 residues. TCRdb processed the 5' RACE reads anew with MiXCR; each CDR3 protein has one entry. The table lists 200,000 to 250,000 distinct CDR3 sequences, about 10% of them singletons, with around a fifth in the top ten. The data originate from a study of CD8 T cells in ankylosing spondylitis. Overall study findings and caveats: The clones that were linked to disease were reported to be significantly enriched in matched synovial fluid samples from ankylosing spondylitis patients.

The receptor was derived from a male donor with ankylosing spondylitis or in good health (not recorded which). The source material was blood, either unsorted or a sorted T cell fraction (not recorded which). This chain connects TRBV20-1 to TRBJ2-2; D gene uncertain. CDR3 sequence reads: CSASFGMNTGELFF. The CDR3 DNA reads TGCAGTGCTAGTTTTGGGATGAACACCGGGGAGCTGTTTTTT.